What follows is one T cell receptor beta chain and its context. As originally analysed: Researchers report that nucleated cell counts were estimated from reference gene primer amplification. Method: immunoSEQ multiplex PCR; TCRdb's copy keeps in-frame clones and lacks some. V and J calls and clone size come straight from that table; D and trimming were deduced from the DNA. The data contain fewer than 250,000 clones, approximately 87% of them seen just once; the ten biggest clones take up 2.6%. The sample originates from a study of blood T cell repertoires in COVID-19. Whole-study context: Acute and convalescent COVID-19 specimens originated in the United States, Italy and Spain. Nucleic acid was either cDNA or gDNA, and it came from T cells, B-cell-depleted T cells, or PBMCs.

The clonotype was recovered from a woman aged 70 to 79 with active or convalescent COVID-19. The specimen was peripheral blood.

CDR3 residues: CASSVLSGGAYEQYF. In nucleotides, the CDR3 is TGTGCCAGCAGCGTATTAAGCGGGGGGGCGTACGAGCAGTACTTC. The chain carries TRBV9 and TRBJ2-7, with 10 bases lining up with TRBD2. Germline-derived CDR1 and CDR2 are SGDLS and YYNGEE. V gave up 1 base and J gave up 4 bases; unmatched junction bases: 5. The CDR3 consists of 15 residues.